This T cell receptor beta chain was observed in a study of blood T cells in healthy people across ages. V lost 4 bases and J 2 bases, leaving 14 bases between the germline ends. The CDR3 loop spans 15 amino acids. The germline CDR1 and CDR2 sequences are LGHDT and YNNKEL (reference sequence). A J-beta primer mix and a sample-barcoded 5' primer were used in a second PCR of about 7 to 11 cycles. TCRdb independently ran MiXCR on the 5' RACE reads; one entry per CDR3 protein. The sample has 720,000 or so distinct CDR3 sequences; approximately 40% are singletons. The sequencing input was blood. The receptor was derived from an elderly man in good health. The V gene is TRBV3-1, the J gene TRBJ1-2; unclear D gene. The CDR3 nucleotides read TGTGCCAGCAGCCCCTCACAGATCACCAACTATGGCTACACCTTC. Translated, it gives CASSPSQITNYGYTF.